The rows below give T cell receptor beta chains drawn from one sample of a study of shared clonotypes between healthy human individuals. Measured with immunoSEQ multiplex PCR; TCRdb has only the in-frame clones, and not every one. The table shows around 600,000 clones, with 98% occurring only once. Sequencing was done on a sample of naive CD8+ T cells sorted from blood. These receptors all come from a man aged 25-40 years in good health. CDR3s include the opening cysteine and the closing phenylalanine or tryptophan. Each record gives: V gene, CDR3 length, clone size, J gene, D gene, CDR3 DNA, CDR3 protein. The D gene is left open where the match is weak. Size is omitted from some rows. Given values are once, few, many or a class for expanded clones.

TRBV7-3,15,NA,TRBJ2-1,TRBD2,TGTGCCAGCAGCACCGGACTAGCGGGAAATACTGAGCAGTTCTTC,CASSTGLAGNTEQFF
TRBV10-3,16,NA,TRBJ2-1,NA,TGTGCCATCAGTGAGTCGTGGGGAAGGGAGAGGAGTGAGCAGTTCTTC,CAISESWGRERSEQFF
TRBV29-1,11,NA,TRBJ1-1,NA,TGCAGCGTTGTCGCGAACACTGAAGCTTTCTTT,CSVVANTEAFF
TRBV13,15,once,TRBJ1-4,TRBD1,TGTGCCAGCAGCTTAGGCGGGACAGGTGGTGAAAAACTGTTTTTT,CASSLGGTGGEKLFF
TRBV4-1,17,NA,TRBJ2-2,TRBD2,TGCGCCAGCAGCCAAGATTACAGCGGGAGATTTAGACGGGAGCTGTTTTTT,CASSQDYSGRFRRELFF
TRBV7-9,14,NA,TRBJ2-1,NA,TGTGCCAGCAGCCCAGTAACTACCCCCAATGAGCAGTTCTTC,CASSPVTTPNEQFF
TRBV7-9,11,NA,TRBJ2-1,TRBD1,TGTGCCAAAGGACAGGGGAATGAGCAGTTCTTC,CAKGQGNEQFF
TRBV28,15,NA,TRBJ1-5,NA,TGTGCCAGCAGTAGAACCGGGACAAATAATCAGCCCCAGCATTTT,CASSRTGTNNQPQHF
TRBV10-3,12,NA,TRBJ2-1,NA,TGTGCCATCAAAGAGGGGGGCAATGAGCAGTTCTTC,CAIKEGGNEQFF
TRBV7-2,14,once,TRBJ1-2,TRBD1,TGTGCCAGCAGAAATCCGGGACAGGGCTATGGCTACACCTTC,CASRNPGQGYGYTF
TRBV5-6,14,NA,TRBJ1-5,TRBD1,TGTGCCAGCAGCCCGGGACAGGGGAATCAGCCCCAGCATTTT,CASSPGQGNQPQHF
TRBV7-6,14,NA,TRBJ2-7,NA,TGTGCCAGCAGCCCGCTGGCCGACCTGGGGGAGCAGTACTTC,CASSPLADLGEQYF
TRBV7-9,15,NA,TRBJ2-5,NA,TGTGCCAGCAGCCCCCCAGGGGGGTACTCAGAGACCCAGTACTTC,CASSPPGGYSETQYF
TRBV6-6,14,NA,TRBJ1-2,NA,TGTGCCAACGGCCCAGGGGCACATAACTATGGCTACACCTTC,CANGPGAHNYGYTF
TRBV6-5,15,NA,TRBJ2-3,NA,TGTGCCAGCAAGGGGCCCGGGGACAACACAGATACGCAGTATTTT,CASKGPGDNTDTQYF
TRBV15,14,NA,TRBJ2-2,NA,TGTGCCACCAGCATTGTGGTTAACACCGGGGAGCTGTTTTTT,CATSIVVNTGELFF
TRBV20-1,11,NA,TRBJ1-1,TRBD1,TGCAGTGTGGCAGGGGGCGGAGGAGCTTTCTTT,CSVAGGGGAFF
TRBV9,10,NA,TRBJ2-7,NA,TGTGCCAGCAGCGTTTACGAGCAGTACTTC,CASSVYEQYF
TRBV9,16,NA,TRBJ2-5,TRBD2,TGTGCCAGCAGCTTAGGACTAGCGGGAGTTGGTGAGACCCAGTACTTC,CASSLGLAGVGETQYF
TRBV27,13,NA,TRBJ1-2,TRBD1,TGTGCCAGCAGTAAACCGGGACAGTATGGCTACACCTTC,CASSKPGQYGYTF
TRBV27,13,once,TRBJ2-7,NA,TGTGCCAGCAGTTTATCGATTGGGTACGAGCAGTACTTC,CASSLSIGYEQYF
TRBV7-9,17,NA,TRBJ2-3,TRBD2,TGTGCCAGCAGCTTAACTAGCGGGAGTCTCAACACAGATACGCAGTATTTT,CASSLTSGSLNTDTQYF